Below, 32 T cell receptor beta chains from the same sample are listed, as sequenced in a study of PD-1 blockade in classical Hodgkin lymphoma. TCRdb's table, derived via immunoSEQ multiplex PCR, lists solely in-frame clones and lacks some. The data show around 66,000 clones, 75% to 90% seen once. Each patient's relapse followed autologous stem cell transplantation, and brentuximab vedotin exposure varied. The starting material was peripheral blood mononuclear cells (PBMCs), obtained at baseline. The receptor set was obtained from a human donor with classical Hodgkin lymphoma.

V and J are TRBV7-9 and TRBJ2-7; TRBD2 matches 15 bases. This CDR3 has 19 amino acids. Trimming took 0 bases from V and 0 from J; bases not matched to a gene: 6. The germline V gene has CDR1 SEHNR and CDR2 FQNEAQ (reference sequence). CDR3 sequence reads: CASSLAGLAGGRSSYEQYF. As DNA, the CDR3 is TGTGCCAGCAGCTTAGCGGGACTAGCGGGGGGTAGGAGCTCCTACGAGCAGTACTTC. Filled out from reference TRBV7-9 and TRBJ2-7, the complete variable domain reads DTGVSQNPRHKITKRGQNVTFRCDPISEHNRLYWYRQTLGQGPEFLTYFQNEAQLEKSRLLSDRFSAERPKGSFSTLEIQRTEQGDSAMYLCASSLAGLAGGRSSYEQYFGPGTRLTVT.

This chain joins TRBV7-2 and TRBJ2-7; unclear D gene. Germline CDR1 SGHTA, CDR2 FQGNSA. V gave up 0 bases and J gave up 0 bases, with 9 bases separating them. The CDR3 sequence is 15 residues long. CDR3 sequence: CASSLALGSSYEQYF. CDR3 bases: TGTGCCAGCAGCTTAGCTCTCGGCAGCTCCTACGAGCAGTACTTC.

J is TRBJ2-7 and V is TRBV18; D gene unclear. V lost 5 bases, J lost 6 bases, and 20 bases lay in between. From germline, CDR1 is KGHSH and CDR2 LQKENI. This CDR3 is built from 15 residues. CDR3 in amino acids: CASSTKRAAIREQYF. The CDR3 DNA is TGTGCCAGCTCAACGAAAAGGGCAGCGATTCGCGAGCAGTACTTC.

The chain links TRBV18 to TRBJ1-5, with 7 bases aligning to TRBD1. The CDR3 runs 14 residues. Trimming cost V 6 bases and J 6 bases; bases outside gene matches: 8. Per the germline V gene, CDR1 is KGHSH and CDR2 is LQKENI. CDR3 in amino acids: CASSETGEGQPQHF. DNA for the CDR3: TGTGCCAGCTCCGAAACAGGGGAGGGTCAGCCCCAGCATTTT.

The chain has TRBV5-1 and TRBJ1-1; D is unclear. CDR3 length: 16 amino acids. The germline V and J ends were trimmed by 0 bases and 3 bases, with 15 bases remaining between them. Germline CDR1 and CDR2: SGHRS and YFSETQ. The CDR3 DNA is TGCGCCAGCAGCTTGGCACGAGATCGCGGCTACACTGAAGCTTTCTTT. Translating it yields CASSLARDRGYTEAFF.

Here the CDR3 reads CASSLGGPNTEAFF. CDR3 DNA sequence: TGCGCCAGCAGCCTCGGCGGGCCAAACACTGAAGCTTTCTTT. The chain has TRBV5-1 and TRBJ1-1; no firm D call. V shed 4 bases and J shed 2 bases, with 12 bases lying between them. This CDR3 comprises 14 residues. Germline CDR1 and CDR2: SGHRS and YFSETQ. The full variable domain, with the rest looked up from reference TRBV5-1 and TRBJ1-1, is KAGVTQTPRYLIKTRGQQVTLSCSPISGHRSVSWYQQTPGQGLQFLFEYFSETQRNKGNFPGRFSGRQFSNSRSEMNVSTLELGDSALYLCASSLGGPNTEAFFGQGTRLTVV.

In this sample, this clone turned up once. The J gene is TRBJ1-5, the V gene TRBV27, with no clear D. The CDR3 sequence is 13 residues long. Germline V gene sequence: CDR1 MNHEY, CDR2 SMNVEV (reference sequence). V was cut by 5 bases and J by 2 bases, with 7 bases left in between. The CDR3 DNA reads as TGTGCCAGCAGTCCAAGGGGCAATCAGCCCCAGCATTTT. Amino acids: CASSPRGNQPQHF.

The V and J genes are TRBV14 and TRBJ1-4; D call uncertain. The V gene's germline CDR1 is SGHDN and CDR2 FVKESK. CDR3 length: 15 amino acids. The germline V and J ends were trimmed by 0 bases and 7 bases, with 12 bases remaining between them. The chain's CDR3 is CASSQDKSGAEKLFF. The CDR3 DNA sequence: TGTGCCAGCAGCCAAGATAAAAGTGGAGCTGAAAAACTGTTTTTT.

V gene TRBV30 combines with J gene TRBJ2-7; D possibly corresponds to TRBD2 (5 bases). The germline CDR1 and CDR2 sequences are GTSNPN and SVGIG (reference sequence). The ends were cut back, 1 base at V and 6 bases at J, with 13 bases in the middle. This CDR3 is built from 13 residues. The CDR3 nucleotides are TGTGCCTGGAGTGACCTAGCCAGGATCGAGCAGTACTTC. Translated: CAWSDLARIEQYF.

V and J are TRBV2 and TRBJ2-7; D ambiguous. Germline values: CDR1 SNHLY, CDR2 FYNNEI. There are 16 residues in the CDR3. V shed 2 bases and J shed 0 bases, with 14 bases lying between them. The CDR3 nucleotides are TGTGCCAGCAGTGAATCCCCTCAGACGGTCTCCTACGAGCAGTACTTC. It encodes CASSESPQTVSYEQYF.

The chain employs TRBV9 and TRBJ2-1; TRBD1 or TRBD2 may be the D gene (6 bases each). The length of the CDR3 is 13 residues. Germline assignment: CDR1 SGDLS and CDR2 YYNGEE. V was pared by 0 bases and J by 12 bases, with 13 bases between. CDR3 DNA sequence: TGTGCCAGCAGCGTAGCTTCGGGGGCTCTGCAGTTCTTC. Translation: CASSVASGALQFF. The whole variable domain, filled in from reference TRBV9 and TRBJ2-1, reads DSGVTQTPKHLITATGQRVTLRCSPRSGDLSVYWYQQSLDQGLQFLIQYYNGEERAKGNILERFSAQQFPDLHSELNLSSLELGDSALYFCASSVASGALQFFGPGTRLTVL.

This clone turned up a few times. The chain uses TRBV19 and TRBJ1-2; possibly TRBD1 for D (5 bases). This CDR3 spans 14 amino acids. CDR1 is LNHDA, CDR2 SQIVND, per germline (reference sequence). V lost 3 bases, J lost 4 bases, and 12 bases lay in between. CDR3 residues: CASSMDISFYGYTF. CDR3 coding DNA: TGTGCCAGTAGTATGGACATATCATTCTATGGCTACACCTTC.

This clone was seen just once. The chain joins TRBV6-5 to TRBJ1-2, with a weak D call TRBD1 (5 bases). Trimming shortened V by 10 bases and J by 8 bases, and 20 bases separated the two germline ends. Germline V CDR1 and CDR2: MNHEY, SVGAGI. The CDR3 runs 13 residues. CDR3 sequence: CATFRDVLGGYTF. DNA for the CDR3: TGTGCCACCTTCAGGGACGTTTTGGGCGGCTACACCTTC.

The chain is built from TRBV29-1 and TRBJ1-5; no clear D. Germline V gives CDR1 SQVTM, CDR2 ANQGSEA. The CDR3 consists of 13 residues. V dropped 4 bases and J dropped 3 bases, with 10 bases sitting between them. In DNA, the CDR3 is TGCAGCGTTGCAGCGGGGATCAATCAGCCCCAGCATTTT. As protein: CSVAAGINQPQHF.

The V and J genes are TRBV7-9 and TRBJ1-1, with D uncertain. CDR1 and CDR2 (germline): SEHNR, FQNEAQ (reference sequence). The V and J ends lost 4 bases and 3 bases respectively, with 21 bases between them. The CDR3 is 17 amino acids. As DNA, the CDR3 is TGTGCCAGCAGCTCGAGAAAGGTTGGTTGGGCCCACACTGAAGCTTTCTTT. Encoded protein: CASSSRKVGWAHTEAFF. The full variable domain, in which reference TRBV7-9 and TRBJ1-1 provide the parts outside the CDR3, is DTGVSQNPRHKITKRGQNVTFRCDPISEHNRLYWYRQTLGQGPEFLTYFQNEAQLEKSRLLSDRFSAERPKGSFSTLEIQRTEQGDSAMYLCASSSRKVGWAHTEAFFGQGTRLTVV.

This clone was recorded only once. The J gene is TRBJ1-5, the V gene TRBV19; D is possibly TRBD1 (5 bases). The CDR3 is made up of 15 amino acids. Trimming left V 8 bases short and J 0 bases short, with 14 bases between. In germline, CDR1 is LNHDA, CDR2 SQIVND (reference sequence). DNA of the CDR3: TGTGCCAGTGAAAAAAGGGGCTCTAGCAATCAGCCCCAGCATTTT. Protein: CASEKRGSSNQPQHF.

This clone was found once. V gene TRBV2 combines with J gene TRBJ2-2; 9 nucleotides align to TRBD1. The V gene's germline CDR1 is SNHLY and CDR2 FYNNEI. The CDR3 consists of 14 residues. Trimming removed 10 bases from V and 7 bases from J; junction bases left unmatched: 10. This CDR3 is CATKRDRAVGELFF. CDR3 in DNA: TGTGCCACCAAACGGGACAGGGCGGTCGGGGAGCTGTTTTTT.

This sequence joins TRBV5-1 and TRBJ1-1; no reliable D call. This CDR3 region has 13 residues. With 4 bases removed from V and 3 bases from J, the gap between germline ends came to 10 bases. Germline CDR1 reads SGHRS; CDR2 reads YFSETQ. The CDR3 region has the DNA TGCGCCAGCAGCCTTCTCCCAGACACTGAAGCTTTCTTT. As protein: CASSLLPDTEAFF.

CDR3 DNA sequence: TGTGCCAGCAGCAATGGGCCTAACTGGAATCAGCCCCAGCATTTT. Protein product: CASSNGPNWNQPQHF. The chain couples TRBV6-5 to TRBJ1-5; D is undetermined. This CDR3 is built from 15 residues. Trimming pared 6 bases from V and 4 bases from J, leaving 16 bases between. CDR1 is MNHEY, CDR2 SVGAGI, per germline.

V is TRBV27 and J is TRBJ2-7; 8 bases match TRBD2. This CDR3 is 14 amino acids long. Germline trimming cut 4 bases from V and 3 bases from J; bases unmatched to any gene: 5. Germline values: CDR1 MNHEY, CDR2 SMNVEV (reference sequence). In nucleotides, the CDR3 is TGTGCCAGCAGTTCGGGGGGGGCCCTCTACGAGCAGTACTTC. It yields the protein CASSSGGALYEQYF.

V gene TRBV6-5 combines with J gene TRBJ1-4, with D uncertain. V shed 8 bases and J shed 10 bases, with 17 bases lying between them. Germline CDR1 reads MNHEY; CDR2 reads SVGAGI. This CDR3 is built from 13 residues. CDR3 loop: CASRGQAVGKLFF. The CDR3 nucleotides are TGTGCCAGCCGGGGTCAAGCCGTTGGAAAACTGTTTTTT.

This sequence joins TRBV7-2 and TRBJ1-5; D is ambiguous. V shed 9 bases and J shed 4 bases, with 22 bases lying between them. Germline CDR1 is SGHTA and CDR2 is FQGNSA. CDR3 size: 16 residues. The DNA of the CDR3 is TGTGCCAGGGTCAACGGGCCGGGCCCCAGTAATCAGCCCCAGCATTTT. It translates to CARVNGPGPSNQPQHF.

V usage is TRBV25-1 and J usage is TRBJ1-2, with D uncertain. Germline V gene data show CDR1 as MGHDK and CDR2 as SYGVNS. Between the trimmed V and J ends, which lost 3 bases and 3 bases, there was a span of 17 bases. The CDR3 runs 16 residues. CDR3 sequence reads: CASSDHLAGQHYGYTF. The CDR3 DNA reads as TGTGCCAGCAGTGATCACCTAGCCGGGCAGCACTATGGCTACACCTTC.

The J gene is TRBJ1-2, the V gene TRBV19; no definite D call. Germline V gene data show CDR1 as LNHDA and CDR2 as SQIVND (reference sequence). Trimming cost V 4 bases and J 4 bases, with 13 bases left between them. This CDR3 region has 14 residues. The CDR3 coding sequence is TGTGCCAGTAGTACGTTGACGGGCGGCTATGGCTACACCTTC. Translation: CASSTLTGGYGYTF.

This clone was found a few times. The chain couples TRBV27 to TRBJ1-1; unclear D gene. The CDR3 length is 15 residues. Germline lookup yields CDR1 MNHEY and CDR2 SMNVEV (reference sequence). The ends were cut back, 5 bases at V and 4 bases at J, with 17 bases in the middle. The CDR3 protein is CASSPHRELFTEAFF. CDR3 DNA: TGTGCCAGCAGTCCCCACCGGGAACTATTCACTGAAGCTTTCTTT.

The rearrangement joins TRBV9 to TRBJ2-3; tentative D call: TRBD2 (6 bases). The V gene lost 3 bases and the J gene lost 10 bases, with 15 bases spanning the gap. Germline CDR1 is SGDLS and CDR2 is YYNGEE. The CDR3 sequence is 13 residues long. The CDR3 sequence is CASSAGGGGAQYF. The CDR3 DNA sequence: TGTGCCAGCAGCGCGGGCGGAGGCGGGGCGCAGTATTTT. Filled out from reference TRBV9 and TRBJ2-3, the complete variable domain reads DSGVTQTPKHLITATGQRVTLRCSPRSGDLSVYWYQQSLDQGLQFLIQYYNGEERAKGNILERFSAQQFPDLHSELNLSSLELGDSALYFCASSAGGGGAQYFGPGTRLTVL.

The J gene is TRBJ2-3, the V gene TRBV11-2; TRBD2 is a possible D gene (5 bases). V was shortened by 0 bases and J by 5 bases, with 9 bases between the two germline ends. The germline gives CDR1 SGHAT, CDR2 FQNNGV. The CDR3 runs 14 residues. CDR3 residues: CASSLERGRDTQYF. In DNA form, the CDR3 reads TGTGCCAGCAGCTTAGAACGGGGTCGAGATACGCAGTATTTT.

For the CDR3, the DNA is TGTGCCAGTAGTATTAGCGGGGGAACCCACAATGAGCAGTTCTTC. Its protein is CASSISGGTHNEQFF. V gene TRBV19 combines with J gene TRBJ2-1, with 9 bases fitting TRBD2. V lost 3 bases, J lost 5 bases, and 5 bases stayed unmatched. CDR1 and CDR2 from the germline V gene are LNHDA and SQIVND (reference sequence). The CDR3 length is 15 residues.

V usage is TRBV15 and J usage is TRBJ2-2, with D tentatively TRBD1 (5 bases). Germline loops: CDR1 LNHNV, CDR2 YYDKDF (reference sequence). V was pared by 2 bases and J by 5 bases, with 6 bases between. This CDR3 comprises 13 residues. The chain's CDR3 is CATSRQGTGELFF. In DNA, the CDR3 is TGTGCCACCAGCAGACAGGGTACCGGGGAGCTGTTTTTT.

V usage is TRBV19 and J usage is TRBJ1-2; 9 bases are shared with TRBD1. Germline CDR1 reads LNHDA; CDR2 reads SQIVND (reference sequence). This CDR3 comprises 17 residues. Trimming removed 6 bases from V and 6 bases from J; junction bases left unmatched: 17. As DNA, the CDR3 is TGTGCCAGTAGCTTTAGCCACCCCGGGACAGGGAAGGATGGCTACACCTTC. It yields the protein CASSFSHPGTGKDGYTF.

The chain employs TRBV5-1 and TRBJ2-7; D gene ambiguous. The CDR3 spans 16 residues. CDR1 and CDR2 (germline): SGHRS, YFSETQ. V was pared by 0 bases and J by 6 bases, with 19 bases between. The CDR3 sequence is CASSLAASLVWREQYF. The CDR3 bases are TGCGCCAGCAGCTTGGCAGCGTCCCTAGTCTGGCGCGAGCAGTACTTC.

This chain joins TRBV7-9 and TRBJ1-1; the D is unclear. Germline V gene data show CDR1 as SEHNR and CDR2 as FQNEAQ (reference sequence). The CDR3 loop spans 15 amino acids. V lost 5 bases to trimming and J lost 1 base, with 14 bases between them. The CDR3 DNA is TGTGCCAGCAGCCGCGCCTTTACCGAGAACACTGAAGCTTTCTTT. Its protein product is CASSRAFTENTEAFF.